This entry lists 18 T cell receptor beta chains sequenced from one sample in a study of T-cell memory formation after mild COVID-19. TCRdb used MiXCR to reprocess the 5' RACE reads, holding one entry per CDR3 protein. The sample lists 190,000 or so distinct CDR3 sequences; approximately 30% were seen once. The specimen sequenced was PBMCs or a T cell subset sorted from them (not recorded which). These receptors came from an adult woman who had mild COVID-19 (a few samples of this study predate the infection). Cell type and time point are not known.

The rearrangement links TRBV30 to TRBJ2-1; 7 bases map to TRBD2. Losses at the gene ends were 0 bases for V and 6 bases for J; bases not matched to a gene: 5. In germline, CDR1 is GTSNPN, CDR2 SVGIG (reference sequence). The CDR3 loop spans 14 amino acids. CDR3 nucleotides: TGTGCCTGGAGTGTTGGACTAGGGTCCAATGAGCAGTTCTTC. It encodes CAWSVGLGSNEQFF.

This clonotype has just a few counts. This chain uses TRBV5-1 with TRBJ2-4; D might be TRBD2 (5 bases). The CDR3 runs to 18 residues. Trimming left V 0 bases short and J 0 bases short, with 16 bases between. Per germline, CDR1 SGHRS and CDR2 YFSETQ. The CDR3 loop reads CASSLEARGNIAKNIQYF. In DNA form, the CDR3 reads TGCGCCAGCAGCTTGGAAGCACGGGGAAACATAGCCAAAAACATTCAGTACTTC. The variable domain in full, completed from reference TRBV5-1 and TRBJ2-4, reads KAGVTQTPRYLIKTRGQQVTLSCSPISGHRSVSWYQQTPGQGLQFLFEYFSETQRNKGNFPGRFSGRQFSNSRSEMNVSTLELGDSALYLCASSLEARGNIAKNIQYFGAGTRLSVL.

This clonotype appeared a few times. The gene calls are TRBV4-2 and TRBJ2-5; either TRBD1 or TRBD2 may supply D (5 bases each). The length of the CDR3 is 16 residues. Germline V gives CDR1 LGHNA, CDR2 YNFKEQ. The germline V and J ends were trimmed by 0 bases and 1 base, with 12 bases remaining between them. In DNA, the CDR3 is TGTGCCAGCAGCCAAGAATCCGGGGCTATCCAAGAGACCCAGTACTTC. Amino acids: CASSQESGAIQETQYF.

This clonotype was counted only a few times. This chain uses TRBV5-5 with TRBJ2-7, with D hard to call. Germline lookup yields CDR1 SGHKS and CDR2 YYEKEE (reference sequence). The CDR3 consists of 13 residues. The V end lost 0 bases, the J end lost 2 bases, and 6 bases lay between the germline ends. The CDR3 DNA sequence: TGTGCCAGCAGCTTGGCCCGAACCTACGAGCAGTACTTC. Protein product: CASSLARTYEQYF.

This clonotype has more than one count but fewer than ten. V gene TRBV20-1 combines with J gene TRBJ2-7; TRBD2 aligns across 7 bases. The CDR3 extends over 16 amino acids. V gave up 1 base and J gave up 3 bases; unmatched junction bases: 12. Germline values: CDR1 DFQATT, CDR2 SNEGSKA (reference sequence). The CDR3 region has the DNA TGCAGTGCTAGAGCCCTCGATGCGCGGGAGTTCTACGAGCAGTACTTC. Its protein is CSARALDAREFYEQYF.

This rearrangement joins TRBV6-6 to TRBJ2-1, with 8 bases lining up with TRBD2. The V gene's germline CDR1 is MNHNY and CDR2 SVGAGI (reference sequence). The CDR3 extends over 16 amino acids. Unmatched junction bases numbered 22, after V lost 6 bases and J lost 15 bases. The CDR3 coding sequence is TGTGCCAGCAGATCTCGGGGGGGGGACCCTTTGTTATCACGGTTCTTC. As protein: CASRSRGGDPLLSRFF.

This clonotype came up once. DNA of the CDR3: TGTGCCAGCAGTTTGTGGTGGACAGGGGGCGTAGGTGGGAAGCAGTTCTTC. This codes for CASSLWWTGGVGGKQFF. The rearrangement links TRBV27 to TRBJ2-1; 11 bases line up with TRBD1. Losses at the gene ends were 3 bases for V and 11 bases for J; bases not matched to a gene: 15. CDR1 and CDR2 from the germline V gene are MNHEY and SMNVEV (reference sequence). The CDR3 runs 17 residues.

In DNA form, the CDR3 reads TGTGCCAGTAGCCGGACACCCCTGGCCTACGAGCAGTACTTC. Its translation: CASSRTPLAYEQYF. The rearrangement joins TRBV19 to TRBJ2-7; tentative D call: TRBD1 (5 bases). Per germline, CDR1 LNHDA and CDR2 SQIVND (reference sequence). This CDR3 is built from 14 residues. Deletions cut 6 bases from V and 2 bases from J, with 14 bases between.

The V gene is TRBV20-1, the J gene TRBJ2-1, with D perhaps assigned TRBD1 or TRBD2 (6 bases each). Trimming shortened V by 6 bases and J by 5 bases, and 14 bases separated the two germline ends. From germline, CDR1 is DFQATT and CDR2 SNEGSKA (reference sequence). CDR3 length: 13 residues. CDR3 residues: CSATEGGNNEQFF. Written as DNA, the CDR3 is TGCAGTGCGACCGAGGGGGGAAACAATGAGCAGTTCTTC.

The chain employs TRBV5-4 and TRBJ2-6; D is ambiguous. Trimming shortened V by 0 bases and J by 0 bases, and 13 bases separated the two germline ends. Germline CDR1 reads SGHNT; CDR2 reads YYREEE (reference sequence). The length of the CDR3 is 18 residues. DNA for the CDR3: TGTGCCAGCAGCTTGGAGGGTATGATCTACTCTGGGGCCAACGTCCTGACTTTC. As protein: CASSLEGMIYSGANVLTF.

This clonotype showed up just a few times. The chain uses TRBV12-3 or TRBV12-4 and TRBJ2-3; weak D call: TRBD2 (6 bases). Trimming cost V 4 bases and J 6 bases, with 11 bases left between them. The CDR3 runs 13 residues. CDR3 region: CASSWRAADTQYF. CDR3 sequence (DNA): TGTGCCAGCAGTTGGAGGGCCGCGGATACGCAGTATTTT.

This clonotype was observed a handful of times. The chain links TRBV2 to TRBJ2-3, with 10 bases lining up with TRBD1. The CDR3 runs 14 residues. The germline gives CDR1 SNHLY, CDR2 FYNNEI. V trimming: 9 bases; J trimming: 5 bases; junction bases outside the gene matches: 8. The CDR3 DNA is TGTGCCAGGTCCTCGGACAGGGGGGGAGATACGCAGTATTTT. It yields the protein CARSSDRGGDTQYF.

This clonotype was counted between two and nine times. At one boundary the junction diverges from the germline segment, which might be a read error. The rearrangement joins TRBV14 to TRBJ2-1; either TRBD1 or TRBD2 may supply D (6 bases each). The CDR3 totals 14 residues. The germline V gene encodes CDR1 SGHDN and CDR2 FVKESK. CDR3 amino acids: CASSLPGAGPPSGF. In DNA, the CDR3 is TGTGCCAGCAGCCTTCCGGGGGCGGGTCCACCAAGTGGTTTC.

This chain joins TRBV29-1 and TRBJ2-7, with no clear D. V was trimmed by 6 bases and J by 1 base, leaving 10 bases between them. Germline V CDR1 and CDR2: SQVTM, ANQGSEA. This CDR3 spans 12 amino acids. The chain's CDR3 is CSVTTLSYEQYF. The CDR3 DNA sequence: TGCAGCGTGACGACTCTGTCCTACGAGCAGTACTTC.

V usage is TRBV7-9 and J usage is TRBJ2-5; TRBD1 matches at 8 bases. The germline gives CDR1 SEHNR, CDR2 FQNEAQ (reference sequence). CDR3 length: 14 residues. Trimming removed 11 bases from V and 4 bases from J; junction bases left unmatched: 12. The CDR3 region has the DNA TGTGCCGAAGGACAGGGACAAAATTCAGAGACCCAGTACTTC. Protein sequence: CAEGQGQNSETQYF.

This chain links TRBV7-8 with TRBJ2-1; unclear D gene. CDR1 and CDR2 (germline): SGHVS, FQNEAQ. CDR3 size: 17 residues. V shed 4 bases and J shed 1 base, with 17 bases lying between them. CDR3 loop: CASSSSSIPTSYNEQFF. In nucleotides, the CDR3 is TGTGCCAGCAGCTCCTCTAGTATTCCCACATCCTACAATGAGCAGTTCTTC.

With respect to this clonotype: This may be a read error: a much more frequent sequence differs by one nucleotide. The J gene is TRBJ2-7, the V gene TRBV20-1; tentative D call: TRBD2 (6 bases). This CDR3 is built from 14 residues. Trimming cost V 4 bases and J 5 bases, with 18 bases left between them. From germline, CDR1 is DFQATT and CDR2 SNEGSKA (reference sequence). CDR3 nucleotides: TGCAGTGCTATAATTAGCGGCCCTCCCAACGAGCAGTACTTC. It translates to CSAIISGPPNEQYF.

The gene calls are TRBV24-1 and TRBJ2-1; D not certain. V lost 4 bases to trimming and J lost 2 bases, with 11 bases between them. The CDR3 spans 15 residues. Germline loops: CDR1 KGHDR, CDR2 SFDVKD. CDR3 nucleotide sequence: TGTGCCACCAGTGACAACACCATCGCCTACAATGAGCAGTTCTTC. Its protein product is CATSDNTIAYNEQFF.